The 6 T cell receptor beta chains presented below share a single source sample, sequenced in a study of T cell responses to AZD1222 COVID-19 vaccine. Data came from immunoSEQ multiplex PCR; TCRdb stores just in-frame clones and leaves some out. The sample contains under 140,000 clones, 88% of which appear only once. Sequenced material: peripheral blood, taken on day 0 of AZD1222 vaccination. The receptors stem from an adult in good health.

The chain recombines TRBV13 with TRBJ1-1, with D possibly being TRBD1 (5 bases). The V end lost 6 bases, the J end lost 1 base, and 9 bases lay between the germline ends. CDR3 size: 13 residues. CDR1 and CDR2 (germline): PRHDT, FYEKMQ (reference sequence). The CDR3 nucleotides read TGTGCCAGCAGTGTGGGGGGGAACACTGAAGCTTTCTTT. Its translation is CASSVGGNTEAFF. Full variable domain (outside the CDR3, taken from reference TRBV13 and TRBJ1-1): AAGVIQSPRHLIKEKRETATLKCYPIPRHDTVYWYQQGPGQDPQFLISFYEKMQSDKGSIPDRFSAQQFSDYHSELNMSSLELGDSALYFCASSVGGNTEAFFGQGTRLTVV.

This chain uses TRBV7-8 with TRBJ2-5; no firm D call. Per the germline V gene, CDR1 is SGHVS and CDR2 is FQNEAQ. There are 12 residues in the CDR3. V was pared by 5 bases and J by 5 bases, with 9 bases between. CDR3 sequence: CASSQAWETQYF. CDR3 sequence (DNA): TGTGCCAGCAGCCAGGCCTGGGAGACCCAGTACTTC.

The chain combines TRBV6-6 with TRBJ2-1, with a weak D call TRBD2 (5 bases). CDR1 MNHNY and CDR2 SVGAGI come from the germline V gene (reference sequence). The CDR3 sequence is 16 residues long. V lost 6 bases and J lost 0, with 15 bases in between. CDR3 protein: CASRPTATSSYNEQFF. DNA for the CDR3: TGTGCCAGCAGACCGACTGCAACTAGCTCCTACAATGAGCAGTTCTTC.

This chain joins TRBV4-1 and TRBJ1-5; D is undetermined. CDR1 and CDR2 (germline): MGHRA, YSYEKL. Trimming took off 4 bases at V and 4 bases at J, with 20 bases between the two ends. The CDR3 runs to 17 residues. The CDR3 here is CASSLAGASSPNQPQHF. CDR3 coding DNA: TGCGCCAGCAGCCTAGCGGGAGCATCGAGCCCTAATCAGCCCCAGCATTTT.

The rearrangement uses TRBV3-1 (or the pseudogene TRBV3-2) and TRBJ2-3; 10 bases are shared with TRBD2. Germline trimming cut 4 bases from V and 8 bases from J; bases unmatched to any gene: 15. Germline V gives CDR1 LGHDT, CDR2 YNNKEL (reference sequence). The CDR3 consists of 17 residues. The CDR3 sequence: CASSLRGSGRAVGTQYF. CDR3 in DNA: TGTGCCAGCAGCCTCAGGGGAAGCGGGAGGGCGGTCGGTACGCAGTATTTT.

Concerning this clone: The same CDR3 also results from other DNA sequences found in this sample. V and J are TRBV5-5 and TRBJ2-7; TRBD1 agrees at 8 bases. Germline assignment: CDR1 SGHKS and CDR2 YYEKEE (reference sequence). V gave up 0 bases and J gave up 6 bases; unmatched junction bases: 11. This CDR3 has 16 amino acids. CDR3: CASSLGRTGSSGEQYF. DNA of the CDR3: TGTGCCAGCAGCTTGGGGCGGACAGGGTCTTCCGGCGAGCAGTACTTC.